The next 20 T cell receptor beta chains were all read from a single sample in a study of glioma-infiltrating T cells after dendritic cell vaccination. Produced via immunoSEQ multiplex PCR; TCRdb's table is partial and in-frame only. The table shows tens of thousands of clones, with around 81% occurring only once. This material consisted of blood, taken before dendritic cell vaccination. These receptors came from a human donor with glioblastoma.

The rearrangement uses TRBV5-1 and TRBJ2-5; D gene unclear. The ends were cut back, 5 bases at V and 1 base at J, with 15 bases in the middle. Germline V gene lookup returns CDR1 SGHRS and CDR2 YFSETQ. CDR3 length: 15 residues. CDR3 sequence: CASRPTQTFQETQYF. In DNA form, the CDR3 reads TGCGCCAGCAGACCGACGCAGACATTCCAAGAGACCCAGTACTTC.

This clone has more than one count but fewer than ten. The CDR3 reads CASCMGKETQYF. The CDR3 DNA is TGTGCCAGCTGTATGGGCAAAGAGACCCAGTACTTC. V is TRBV27 and J is TRBJ2-5; D is undetermined. Per germline, CDR1 MNHEY and CDR2 SMNVEV (reference sequence). V was shortened by 8 bases and J by 3 bases, with 10 bases between the two germline ends. This CDR3 comprises 12 residues.

This chain uses TRBV11-2 with TRBJ2-2; D is possibly TRBD2 (5 bases). Germline loops: CDR1 SGHAT, CDR2 FQNNGV. The CDR3 contains 15 residues. V lost 4 bases and J lost 5, with 14 bases in between. CDR3 nucleotides: TGTGCCAGCAGCTCCCCCCGGGAAGGTACCGGGGAGCTGTTTTTT. Its protein is CASSSPREGTGELFF. Complete variable domain (other parts from reference TRBV11-2 and TRBJ2-2): EAGVAQSPRYKIIEKRQSVAFWCNPISGHATLYWYQQILGQGPKLLIQFQNNGVVDDSQLPKDRFSAERLKGVDSTLKIQPAKLEDSAVYLCASSSPREGTGELFFGEGSRLTVL.

This clone was counted only a few times. The gene calls are TRBV7-2 and TRBJ2-7, with no clear D. The germline gives CDR1 SGHTA, CDR2 FQGNSA. Deletions cut 5 bases from V and 3 bases from J, with 5 bases between. CDR3 length: 11 amino acids. CDR3 sequence: CASSLYYEQYF. The CDR3 bases are TGTGCCAGCAGCCTATACTACGAGCAGTACTTC.

The V and J genes are TRBV6-6 and TRBJ1-2, with D maybe TRBD1 (5 bases). The ends were cut back, 5 bases at V and 2 bases at J, with 6 bases in the middle. The length of the CDR3 is 12 residues. Germline assignment: CDR1 MNHNY and CDR2 SVGAGI (reference sequence). The DNA for the CDR3 is TGTGCCAGCAGTCCAGGGAACTATGGCTACACCTTC. It specifies CASSPGNYGYTF.

V usage is TRBV29-1 and J usage is TRBJ2-2; a possible D gene is TRBD2 (5 bases). Trimming cost V 2 bases and J 7 bases, with 8 bases left between them. This CDR3 spans 12 amino acids. Per germline, CDR1 SQVTM and CDR2 ANQGSEA. CDR3 sequence: CSVEKGDGELFF. In DNA, the CDR3 is TGCAGCGTTGAAAAGGGAGACGGGGAGCTGTTTTTT.

The chain uses TRBV6-6 and TRBJ2-7; D might be TRBD1 (6 bases). The CDR3 totals 14 residues. V was shortened by 5 bases and J by 0 bases, with 11 bases between the two germline ends. The germline V gene encodes CDR1 MNHNY and CDR2 SVGAGI (reference sequence). CDR3 sequence (DNA): TGTGCCAGCAGTACGGGACACCTCTCCTACGAGCAGTACTTC. This translates into CASSTGHLSYEQYF.

The chain joins TRBV13 to TRBJ1-3, with D possibly matching TRBD1 (5 bases). This CDR3 is 13 amino acids long. The germline V gene encodes CDR1 PRHDT and CDR2 FYEKMQ (reference sequence). V lost 10 bases, J lost 2 bases, and 12 bases lay in between. The CDR3 region has the DNA TGTGCCATCTCAACAGGACCTGGAAACACCATATATTTT. Protein sequence: CAISTGPGNTIYF.

The chain combines TRBV7-2 with TRBJ2-3, with no clear D. From germline, CDR1 is SGHTA and CDR2 FQGNSA. Trimming removed 3 bases from V and 2 bases from J, with 6 bases in between. This CDR3 is built from 13 residues. The DNA for the CDR3 is TGTGCCAGCAGCTTCCCCAACACAGATACGCAGTATTTT. Its translation: CASSFPNTDTQYF.

V and J are TRBV5-1 and TRBJ1-2; D is perhaps TRBD1 (5 bases). Trimming left V 0 bases short and J 3 bases short, with 6 bases between. Looked up from germline, CDR1 is SGHRS and CDR2 is YFSETQ. CDR3 length: 13 amino acids. CDR3 DNA: TGCGCCAGCAGCTTGGAAGGGGACTATGGCTACACCTTC. It translates to CASSLEGDYGYTF.

This clone was seen a few times. The chain has TRBV12-5 and TRBJ1-2, with TRBD1 matching over 8 bases. The trim removed 0 bases at V and 8 bases at J, leaving 8 bases unmatched. CDR3 size: 15 residues. The germline V gene has CDR1 LGHNT and CDR2 FRNRAP. The CDR3 reads CASGLVPTGVDGYTF. Here the CDR3 DNA reads TGTGCTAGTGGTTTGGTCCCGACAGGGGTAGACGGCTACACCTTC.

The rearrangement uses TRBV19 and TRBJ1-1, with 7 bases aligning to TRBD1. The CDR3 has 15 residues. Germline CDR1 is LNHDA and CDR2 is SQIVND (reference sequence). Losses at the gene ends were 6 bases for V and 0 bases for J; bases not matched to a gene: 7. The CDR3 DNA reads as TGTGCCAGTAGCCCTGGACAGGCGATGAACACTGAAGCTTTCTTT. Translating it yields CASSPGQAMNTEAFF.

The chain links TRBV19 to TRBJ1-1; D uncertain. CDR1 is LNHDA, CDR2 SQIVND, per germline (reference sequence). The CDR3 covers 13 residues. V shed 5 bases and J shed 0 bases, with 7 bases lying between them. CDR3 amino acids: CASSVSVNTEAFF. The CDR3 DNA reads TGTGCCAGTAGTGTATCGGTGAACACTGAAGCTTTCTTT.

The genes are TRBV4-1 and TRBJ2-1, with 10 bases matching TRBD2. The CDR3 has 17 amino acids. V was clipped by 2 bases and J by 3 bases; unmatched bases: 7. The germline CDR1 and CDR2 sequences are MGHRA and YSYEKL. The CDR3 DNA sequence: TGCGCCAGCAGCCAAAAAGCGCTAGCGGGAGACTACAATGAGCAGTTCTTC. It encodes CASSQKALAGDYNEQFF.

V usage is TRBV9 and J usage is TRBJ2-5, with TRBD2 as a possible D gene (7 bases). CDR1 SGDLS and CDR2 YYNGEE come from the germline V gene. The CDR3 runs to 18 residues. Trimming removed 3 bases from V and 1 base from J, with 22 bases in between. The CDR3 spells CASSAVGGGGGLQETQYF. The CDR3 nucleotides are TGTGCCAGCAGCGCCGTTGGTGGAGGGGGGGGCCTCCAAGAGACCCAGTACTTC.

CDR3 sequence (DNA): TGTGCCAGCAGCGCCGGAGACAGGGGGATGCACACTGAAGCTTTCTTT. This translates into CASSAGDRGMHTEAFF. The V call is TRBV6-6, the J call TRBJ1-1, with 9 bases fitting TRBD1. The CDR3 is 16 residues long. The germline gives CDR1 MNHNY, CDR2 SVGAGI (reference sequence). J lost 3 bases, V lost 6 bases, and 11 bases had no gene match.

This clone occurred once. CDR3 in amino acids: CASSLQGTGYTF. The CDR3 DNA sequence: TGTGCCAGCAGCTTACAGGGGACTGGCTACACCTTC. The chain joins TRBV7-9 to TRBJ1-2; a possible D gene is TRBD1 (6 bases). V gave up 2 bases and J gave up 7 bases, with 8 bases separating them. This CDR3 has 12 residues. The germline V gene has CDR1 SEHNR and CDR2 FQNEAQ (reference sequence).

The gene calls are TRBV30 and TRBJ1-2; D may be TRBD1 (5 bases). Germline lookup yields CDR1 GTSNPN and CDR2 SVGIG (reference sequence). There are 12 residues in the CDR3. Trimming left V 5 bases short and J 8 bases short, with 15 bases between. The CDR3 DNA is TGTGCCTGGGATTCAGGGTCTTGGGGCTACACCTTC. It yields the protein CAWDSGSWGYTF.

The chain uses TRBV11-2 and TRBJ2-7; D is perhaps TRBD1 (6 bases). CDR1 is SGHAT and CDR2 is FQNNGV in the germline V gene. The CDR3 loop spans 15 amino acids. V was pared by 5 bases and J by 2 bases, with 16 bases between. Here the CDR3 reads CASSVGTFAAYEQYF. The CDR3 coding sequence is TGTGCCAGCAGCGTAGGGACATTTGCCGCCTACGAGCAGTACTTC.

The V gene is TRBV6-1, the J gene TRBJ2-2; no definite D call. Trimming removed 1 base from V and 2 bases from J, with 11 bases in between. Germline V gene data show CDR1 as MNHNS and CDR2 as SASEGT. The CDR3 is made up of 16 amino acids. The CDR3 DNA follows: TGTGCCAGCAGTGAAGAGGAGATTTTAAACACCGGGGAGCTGTTTTTT. Its protein product is CASSEEEILNTGELFF.